This TCR beta chain was captured in a study of T-cell reconstitution after alpha-beta-depleted transplantation in children. Using unique molecular identifiers, the investigators prepared the TCRbeta library. TCRdb fed the PCR reads into MiXCR, producing one record per CDR3 protein. The table shows some 590,000 distinct CDR3 sequences, with roughly 10% occurring only once. This clonotype has at least ten counts. The sequences come from PBMCs from the stem cell graft donor, collected from the stem cell graft. The TCR originated in a human donor who donated a stem cell graft to a child with acute myeloid leukemia.

Here the CDR3 reads CASGGRDRGVMNTEAFF. CDR3 nucleotides: TGTGCTAGTGGGGGCCGGGACAGAGGAGTTATGAACACTGAAGCTTTCTTT. This chain connects TRBV12-5 to TRBJ1-1; 7 bases are a match to TRBD1. V was pared by 6 bases and J by 0 bases, with 13 bases of the junction left unmatched. The CDR3 is 17 residues long. Germline V lookup: CDR1 LGHNT, CDR2 FRNRAP.